The following is a T cell receptor (beta chain) sequence with its context. Different DNA sequences within this sample yield the same CDR3. These data come from a study of blood T cell repertoires in COVID-19. In the study overall: Whether acute or convalescent, the COVID-19 samples came from the United States, Italy and Spain. The analysed material was cDNA or gDNA that came from T cells, B-cell-depleted T cells, or PBMCs.

Germline V gene sequence: CDR1 WNHNN, CDR2 SYGVQD (reference sequence). Trimming took 0 bases from V and 1 from J, leaving 5 bases between them. The CDR3 has 14 amino acids. Source study methods: Quantification of nucleated cells was approximated via reference gene primer amplification. This table comes from immunoSEQ multiplex PCR, and its TCRdb copy is limited to in-frame clones, with some not included. The D gene and trimming were derived from the DNA, and the V and J assignments and clone size from that table. The sample carries roughly 320,000 clones, approximately 85% recorded once. Sequencing input: peripheral blood. The receptor was isolated from a human donor in a cohort sampled during active COVID-19. The chain has TRBV10-1 and TRBJ2-3; possible D gene TRBD2, 5 bases. Here the CDR3 reads CASSESGGTDTQYF. The DNA of the CDR3 is TGCGCCAGCAGTGAGTCGGGAGGCACAGATACGCAGTATTTT.